This TCR beta chain was identified in a study of long-term antiretroviral therapy in people with HIV. The study, taken as a whole, reports: The study found that diversity rose after ART but stayed below transplant donor controls. Repertoires with HIV possessed tighter CDR3 length spans than those of controls.

Germline CDR1 is ENHRY and CDR2 is SYGVKD. Trimming took 9 bases from V and 6 from J, leaving 11 bases between them. The CDR3 is 11 amino acids. For this clone: Antigen: not known.

Sequencing relied on immunoSEQ assay v3.0, run at survey level. The table came from immunoSEQ multiplex PCR; TCRdb's copy has only in-frame clones and leaves some out. Here the sample spans tens of thousands of clones, about 95% being singletons. The sequenced sample was unsorted PBMCs, obtained 3.7 years after starting antiretroviral therapy. This sequence was found in a woman aged 45-59 years with HIV. The genes are TRBV10-3 and TRBJ1-2; D perhaps matches TRBD1 (6 bases). The CDR3 is CAMQAGDGYTF. The CDR3 DNA is TGTGCCATGCAAGCAGGGGATGGCTACACCTTC.